This T cell receptor (beta chain) was profiled in a study of blood T cell repertoires in COVID-19. As for the study in general: Specimens from acute and convalescent COVID-19 originated in the United States, Italy and Spain.

Researchers sorted participants into cohorts using their self-reported clinical history. Cohort 3 donors were reported recovered after two negative PCRs, clearance, or symptom resolution. In the original analysis: Amplification of reference gene primers was used by the study to estimate nucleated cell counts. TCRdb keeps only in-frame clones here, not all; method: immunoSEQ multiplex PCR. From that table come the V and J calls and clone size; the DNA was used to work out D and trimming. Of approximately 230,000 clones listed, more than 75% are singletons. This sequence originates from a man aged 40-55 years who had recovered from COVID-19. The sample comprised PBMCs or T cells enriched from blood (not recorded which).

CDR3 region: CASSTQVSYEQYF. CDR3 coding DNA: TGTGCCAGCAGTACACAGGTTTCCTACGAGCAGTACTTC. This chain uses TRBV2 with TRBJ2-7; weak D call: TRBD1 (5 bases). The germline V gene encodes CDR1 SNHLY and CDR2 FYNNEI. The ends were cut back, 5 bases at V and 1 base at J, with 9 bases in the middle. The CDR3 extends over 13 amino acids.